A selection of T cell receptor beta chains follows, all from one sample in a study of blood T cell repertoires in COVID-19. The table came from immunoSEQ multiplex PCR; TCRdb's copy has only in-frame clones and leaves some out. The sample gives about 130,000 clones, roughly 80% of which show up once; around 3.1% is in the top ten. Sequenced input: peripheral blood. Receptors originate from a woman of 80 years or more with acute or convalescent COVID-19. Both conserved end residues are part of each CDR3. Each record gives: clone size, D gene, V gene, CDR3 protein. D genes are given only for firm matches. Expanded clones are given a class, and other clones once, few, many or no size at all.

abundance: .
d_gene: .
v_gene: TRBV15
CDR3aa: CATSAGATNEKLFF

abundance: .
d_gene: .
v_gene: TRBV23-1
CDR3aa: CASSHLRGPGDSPLHF

abundance: .
d_gene: .
v_gene: TRBV14
CDR3aa: CASSQVPGQPQHF

abundance: .
d_gene: TRBD1
v_gene: TRBV5-6
CDR3aa: CASSLIGGQANTEAFF

abundance: .
d_gene: .
v_gene: TRBV10-3
CDR3aa: CAISGVGGGPNTGELFF

abundance: .
d_gene: TRBD1
v_gene: TRBV5-1
CDR3aa: CASSLAGTGITYEQYF

abundance: .
d_gene: TRBD1
v_gene: TRBV7-8
CDR3aa: CASRRGQIYGYTF

abundance: .
d_gene: .
v_gene: TRBV10-3
CDR3aa: CAINSGEAPQYF

abundance: .
d_gene: TRBD1
v_gene: TRBV10-3
CDR3aa: CAINNRGMNTEAFF

abundance: .
d_gene: TRBD2
v_gene: TRBV2
CDR3aa: CASSAGSGGRGEQFF

abundance: .
d_gene: TRBD1
v_gene: TRBV18
CDR3aa: CASSPRPGQGASSYEQYF

abundance: .
d_gene: TRBD1
v_gene: TRBV18
CDR3aa: CASSPSPTGGDLASPLHF

abundance: .
d_gene: .
v_gene: TRBV30
CDR3aa: CAWSRQSMNTEAFF

abundance: once
d_gene: .
v_gene: TRBV6-5
CDR3aa: CASKFGRLAGYTF

abundance: .
d_gene: .
v_gene: TRBV12-3/TRBV12-4
CDR3aa: CASSIDTQYF

abundance: once
d_gene: TRBD1
v_gene: TRBV7-2
CDR3aa: CASSWAGQGDYEQYF